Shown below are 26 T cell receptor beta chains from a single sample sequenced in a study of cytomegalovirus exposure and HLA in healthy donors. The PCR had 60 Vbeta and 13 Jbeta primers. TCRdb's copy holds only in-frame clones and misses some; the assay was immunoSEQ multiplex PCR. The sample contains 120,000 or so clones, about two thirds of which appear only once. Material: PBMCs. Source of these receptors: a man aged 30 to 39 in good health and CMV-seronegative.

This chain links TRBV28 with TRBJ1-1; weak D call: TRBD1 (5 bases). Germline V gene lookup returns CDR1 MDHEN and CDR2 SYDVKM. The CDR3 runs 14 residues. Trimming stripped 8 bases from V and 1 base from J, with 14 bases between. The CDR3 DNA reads TGTGCCAGCCAGCCCCCGGGGGGGAACACTGAAGCTTTCTTT. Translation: CASQPPGGNTEAFF.

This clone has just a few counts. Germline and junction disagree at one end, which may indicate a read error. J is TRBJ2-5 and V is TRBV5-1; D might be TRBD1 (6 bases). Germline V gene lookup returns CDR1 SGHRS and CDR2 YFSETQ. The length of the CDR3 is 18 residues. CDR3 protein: CASSLGWIPGAFGETQYF. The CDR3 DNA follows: TGCGCCAGCAGTTTGGGTTGGATACCAGGGGCGTTTGGAGAGACCCAGTACTTC.

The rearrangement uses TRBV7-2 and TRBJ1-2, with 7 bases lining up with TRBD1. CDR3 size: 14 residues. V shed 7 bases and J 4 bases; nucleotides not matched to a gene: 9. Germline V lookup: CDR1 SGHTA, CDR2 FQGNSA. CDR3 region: CASTTLDRVYGYTF. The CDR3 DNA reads TGTGCCAGCACCACCTTAGACAGGGTCTATGGCTACACCTTC.

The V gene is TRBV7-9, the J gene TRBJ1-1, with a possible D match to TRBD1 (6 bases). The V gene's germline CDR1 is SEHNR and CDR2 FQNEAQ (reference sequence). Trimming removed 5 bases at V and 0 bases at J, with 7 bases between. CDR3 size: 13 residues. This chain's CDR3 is CASSRGMNTEAFF. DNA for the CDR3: TGTGCCAGCAGCAGGGGGATGAACACTGAAGCTTTCTTT.

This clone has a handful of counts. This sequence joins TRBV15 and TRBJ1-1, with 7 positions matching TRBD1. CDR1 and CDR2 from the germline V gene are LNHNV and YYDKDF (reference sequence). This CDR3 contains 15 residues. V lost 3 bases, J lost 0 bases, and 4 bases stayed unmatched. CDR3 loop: CATSRGTEMNTEAFF. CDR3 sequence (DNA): TGTGCCACCAGCAGGGGGACAGAAATGAACACTGAAGCTTTCTTT.

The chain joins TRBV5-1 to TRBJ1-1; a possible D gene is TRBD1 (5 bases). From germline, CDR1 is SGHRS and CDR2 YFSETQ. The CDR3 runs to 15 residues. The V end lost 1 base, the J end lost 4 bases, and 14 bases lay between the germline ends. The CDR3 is CASSLWMGPGTEAFF. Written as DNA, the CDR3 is TGCGCCAGCAGCTTGTGGATGGGGCCGGGCACTGAAGCTTTCTTT.

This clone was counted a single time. The CDR3 DNA follows: TGTGCCAGCAGTGAAGGAGCAGGGGAAGGCAATCAGCCCCAGCATTTT. Translated, it gives CASSEGAGEGNQPQHF. The chain joins TRBV6-1 to TRBJ1-5, with D perhaps matching TRBD1 (6 bases). Germline CDR1 reads MNHNS; CDR2 reads SASEGT. The ends were cut back, 1 base at V and 2 bases at J, with 12 bases in the middle. CDR3 length: 16 residues.

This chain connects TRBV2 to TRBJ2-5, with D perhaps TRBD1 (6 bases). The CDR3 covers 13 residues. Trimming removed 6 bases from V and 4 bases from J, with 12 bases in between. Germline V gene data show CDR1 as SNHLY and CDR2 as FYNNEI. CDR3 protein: CASSNIQGETQYF. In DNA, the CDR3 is TGTGCCAGCAGCAACATACAGGGAGAGACCCAGTACTTC.

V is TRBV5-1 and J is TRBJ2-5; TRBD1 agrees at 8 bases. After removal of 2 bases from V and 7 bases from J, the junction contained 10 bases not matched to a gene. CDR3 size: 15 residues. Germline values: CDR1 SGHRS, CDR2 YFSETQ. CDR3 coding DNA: TGCGCCAGCAGCTTACAGGGGGACGCCCCATGGACCCAGTACTTC. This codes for CASSLQGDAPWTQYF.

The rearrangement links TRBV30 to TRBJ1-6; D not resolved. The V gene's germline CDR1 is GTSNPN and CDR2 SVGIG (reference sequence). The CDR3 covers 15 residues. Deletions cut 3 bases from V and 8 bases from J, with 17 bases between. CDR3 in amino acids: CAWRGWEGDDSPLHF. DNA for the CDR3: TGTGCCTGGAGGGGTTGGGAGGGAGACGATTCACCCCTCCACTTT.

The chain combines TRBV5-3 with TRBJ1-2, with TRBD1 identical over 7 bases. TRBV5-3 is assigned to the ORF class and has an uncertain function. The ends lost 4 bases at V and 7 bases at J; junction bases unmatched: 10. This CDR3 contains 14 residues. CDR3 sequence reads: CARSRNEGAGGYTF. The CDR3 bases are TGTGCCAGAAGCCGCAATGAGGGGGCGGGTGGCTACACCTTC.

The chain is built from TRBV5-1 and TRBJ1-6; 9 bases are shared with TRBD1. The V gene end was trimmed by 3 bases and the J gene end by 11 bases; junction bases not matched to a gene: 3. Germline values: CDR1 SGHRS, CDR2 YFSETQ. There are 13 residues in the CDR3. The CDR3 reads CASSSGQGTPLHF. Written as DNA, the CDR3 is TGCGCCAGCAGCTCCGGACAGGGGACACCCCTCCACTTT.

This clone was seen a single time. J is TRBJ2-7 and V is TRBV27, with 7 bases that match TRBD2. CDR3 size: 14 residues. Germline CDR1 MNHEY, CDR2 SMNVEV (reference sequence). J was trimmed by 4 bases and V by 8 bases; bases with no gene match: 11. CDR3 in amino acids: CASRTSVGGYEQYF. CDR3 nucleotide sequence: TGTGCCAGCCGCACTTCCGTCGGGGGGTACGAGCAGTACTTC.

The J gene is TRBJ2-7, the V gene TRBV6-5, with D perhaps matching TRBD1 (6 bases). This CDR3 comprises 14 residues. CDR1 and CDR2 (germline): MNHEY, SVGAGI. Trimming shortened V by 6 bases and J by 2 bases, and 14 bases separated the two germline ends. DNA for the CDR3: TGTGCCAGCAGCCCCTGGGGGCCCACCTACGAGCAGTACTTC. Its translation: CASSPWGPTYEQYF.

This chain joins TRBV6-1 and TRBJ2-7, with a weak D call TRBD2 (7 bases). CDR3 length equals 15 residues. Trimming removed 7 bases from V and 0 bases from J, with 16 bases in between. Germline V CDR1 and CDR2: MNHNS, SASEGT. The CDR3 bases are TGTGCCAGCACCTCTTACAGGGAGGGCTCCTACGAGCAGTACTTC. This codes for CASTSYREGSYEQYF.

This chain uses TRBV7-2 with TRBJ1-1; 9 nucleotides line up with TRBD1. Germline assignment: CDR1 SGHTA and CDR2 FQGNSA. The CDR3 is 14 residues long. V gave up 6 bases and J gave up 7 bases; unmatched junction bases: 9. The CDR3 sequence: CASRLGTGRYEAFF. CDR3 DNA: TGTGCCAGCAGACTCGGGACAGGGCGTTATGAAGCTTTCTTT.

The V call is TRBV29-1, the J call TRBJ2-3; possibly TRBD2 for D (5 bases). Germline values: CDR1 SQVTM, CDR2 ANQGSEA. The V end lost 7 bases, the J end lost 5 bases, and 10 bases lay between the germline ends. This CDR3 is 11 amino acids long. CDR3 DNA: TGCAGCGCGGGGTTGGAAGATACGCAGTATTTT. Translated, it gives CSAGLEDTQYF.

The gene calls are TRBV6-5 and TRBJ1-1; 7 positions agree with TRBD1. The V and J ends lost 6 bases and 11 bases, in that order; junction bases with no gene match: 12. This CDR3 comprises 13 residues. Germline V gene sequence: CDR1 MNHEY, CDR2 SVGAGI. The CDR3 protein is CASSDRTGAGAFF. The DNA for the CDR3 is TGTGCCAGCAGCGACAGGACAGGCGCCGGGGCTTTCTTT.

The CDR3 loop reads CASSSMTGEGYTF. Here the CDR3 DNA reads TGTGCCAGCAGCTCGATGACAGGGGAAGGCTACACCTTC. The V call is TRBV5-4, the J call TRBJ1-2; 8 nucleotides line up with TRBD1. With V trimmed by 3 bases and J by 8 bases, 6 bases remained unmatched. The CDR3 has 13 amino acids. Germline V gene sequence: CDR1 SGHNT, CDR2 YYREEE (reference sequence).

The CDR3, as DNA: TGTGCCAGCAGTTTATCGCCAGGGACATTCTCCTACGAGCAGTACTTC. Translation gives CASSLSPGTFSYEQYF. The chain employs TRBV27 and TRBJ2-7; possible D gene TRBD1, 6 bases. The CDR3 length is 16 residues. V lost 0 bases, J lost 0 bases, and 12 bases lay in between. CDR1 and CDR2 (germline): MNHEY, SMNVEV (reference sequence).

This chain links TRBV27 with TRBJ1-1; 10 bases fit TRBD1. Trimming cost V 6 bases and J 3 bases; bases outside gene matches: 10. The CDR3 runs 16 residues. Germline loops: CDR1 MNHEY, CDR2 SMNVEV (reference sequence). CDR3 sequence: CASRRSPGTGDTEAFF. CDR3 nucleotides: TGTGCCAGCAGGAGGAGCCCCGGGACAGGGGACACTGAAGCTTTCTTT.

CDR3 amino acids: CASSSLRGVKNTGELFF. DNA for the CDR3: TGCGCCAGCAGCTCCCTACGCGGGGTGAAAAACACCGGGGAGCTGTTTTTT. The chain links TRBV23-1 to TRBJ2-2; TRBD2 is a possible D gene (6 bases). TRBV23-1 belongs to the ORF category, with a function that is uncertain. Trimming took 6 bases from V and 2 from J, leaving 19 bases between them. CDR3 size: 17 residues.

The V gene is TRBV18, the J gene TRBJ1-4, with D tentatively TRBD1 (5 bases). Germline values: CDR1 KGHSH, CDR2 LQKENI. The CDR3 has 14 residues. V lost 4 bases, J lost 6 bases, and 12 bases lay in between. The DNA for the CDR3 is TGTGCCAGCTCACTCTCGGGGGTTGATGAAAAACTGTTTTTT. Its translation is CASSLSGVDEKLFF. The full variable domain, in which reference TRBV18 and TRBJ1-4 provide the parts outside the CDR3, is NAGVMQNPRHLVRRRGQEARLRCSPMKGHSHVYWYRQLPEEGLKFMVYLQKENIIDESGMPKERFSAEFPKEGPSILRIQQVVRGDSAAYFCASSLSGVDEKLFFGSGTQLSVL.

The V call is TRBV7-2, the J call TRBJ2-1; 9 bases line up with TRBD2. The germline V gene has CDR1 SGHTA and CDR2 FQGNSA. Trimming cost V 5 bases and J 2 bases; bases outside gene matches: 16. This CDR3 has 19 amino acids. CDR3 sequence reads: CASSRPRRGGASPYNEQFF. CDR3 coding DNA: TGTGCCAGCAGCAGGCCCCGGCGCGGGGGGGCCTCCCCCTACAATGAGCAGTTCTTC.

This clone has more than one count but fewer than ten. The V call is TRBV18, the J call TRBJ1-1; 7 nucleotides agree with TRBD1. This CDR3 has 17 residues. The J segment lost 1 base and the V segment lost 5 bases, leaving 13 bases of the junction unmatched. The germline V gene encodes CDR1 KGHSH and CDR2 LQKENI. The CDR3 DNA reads TGTGCCAGCTCATTGCGCGGCCTACAGGGGAGGAACACTGAAGCTTTCTTT. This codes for CASSLRGLQGRNTEAFF. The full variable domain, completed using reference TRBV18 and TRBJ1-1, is NAGVMQNPRHLVRRRGQEARLRCSPMKGHSHVYWYRQLPEEGLKFMVYLQKENIIDESGMPKERFSAEFPKEGPSILRIQQVVRGDSAAYFCASSLRGLQGRNTEAFFGQGTRLTVV.

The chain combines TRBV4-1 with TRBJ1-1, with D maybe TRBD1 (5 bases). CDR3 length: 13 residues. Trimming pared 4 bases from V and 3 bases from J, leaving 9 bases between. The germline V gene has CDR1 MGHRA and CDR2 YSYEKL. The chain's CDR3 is CASSPRQHTEAFF. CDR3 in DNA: TGCGCCAGCAGCCCCCGACAGCACACTGAAGCTTTCTTT.